The entry that follows covers one TCR beta chain sequence. Its recognized antigen is unknown. No quality values exist for individual bases; no much larger clone is one base distant. TCRbeta CDR3 regions were amplified from genomic DNA by means of the immunoSEQ Assay, a bias-controlled multiplex PCR. Turning to the authors' computational methods: The number of nucleated cells in each sample was estimated from the amplification of reference gene primers within the assay. To quantify the absolute abundance of each unique TCRbeta CDR3 rearrangement, sequence reads were collapsed and filtered. For each sample, productive Simpson clonality was calculated as the square root of Simpson's diversity index across productive rearrangements. Imported from immuneACCESS, the table was reduced by TCRdb to in-frame sequences with V and J called. These copies leave out some clones; in studies compared against another copy, an unresolved V gene accounts for under half, and the cause of the remainder is not known. From that table come the V and J calls and clone size; the DNA was used to work out D and trimming. The sample table shows fewer than 400,000 clones, and 85% to 90% are seen once. The ten largest clones capture approximately 2.9% of the sample.

The data originate from a study of blood T cell repertoires in COVID-19 (dated by TCRdb to the early 2020s). As for the study more broadly: The collaborator samples originated in the United States, Italy and Spain and spanned the acute and convalescent phases of COVID-19. The repertoires were released in a freely available public database meant as a resource for research on the immune response to SARS-CoV-2. The prospective study material was composed of cDNA or gDNA derived from T cells, B-cell-depleted T cells, or PBMCs. HLA class I and class II types, where available, came from metadata supplied by the sample provider rather than from assay-based typing. Sample metadata almost always included a de-identified subject ID, COVID-19 status, age in years and sex. Subjects who had been exposed to COVID-19, were actively infected with it, or had recovered from it provided the deeply sampled blood TCRbeta repertoires that made up the dataset. The samples were drawn from the first 160 participants of the ongoing ImmuneRACE study and from 1,254 subjects provided by 6 global collaborators. The investigation overall reported the following: The quantity of clinical and demographic metadata differed by source and by participant and was supplied without curation.

One collaborating source in Seattle enrolled patients while the patients were actively infected and followed the patients over time throughout the course of disease. Each collaborating institution followed its own protocols to collect whole blood in K2EDTA tubes. For TCRbeta analysis, collaborators shipped samples in one of three forms: frozen whole blood, isolated PBMCs, or DNA extracted from either of those sample types. Sequencing input: peripheral blood. The TCR originated in a woman in her twenties or thirties with COVID-19, enrolled during active disease.

The CDR3 region has the sequence CASSRSRLVSDTQYF. The DNA reads TGTGCCAGCAGCCGGTCACGCTTAGTGTCAGATACGCAGTATTTT. This receptor chain uses TRBV14 and TRBJ2-3; the D gene remains uncertain. Taken from the germline V gene, the CDR1 and CDR2 loops are SGHDN and FVKESK. Relative to germline, V is 4 bases shorter and J is 4 bases shorter, with 15 bases between their ends. From its cysteine to its phenylalanine, the CDR3 spans 15 amino acids. Of the read, only the CDR3 DNA is kept; its 45 bases are in frame from base 1.